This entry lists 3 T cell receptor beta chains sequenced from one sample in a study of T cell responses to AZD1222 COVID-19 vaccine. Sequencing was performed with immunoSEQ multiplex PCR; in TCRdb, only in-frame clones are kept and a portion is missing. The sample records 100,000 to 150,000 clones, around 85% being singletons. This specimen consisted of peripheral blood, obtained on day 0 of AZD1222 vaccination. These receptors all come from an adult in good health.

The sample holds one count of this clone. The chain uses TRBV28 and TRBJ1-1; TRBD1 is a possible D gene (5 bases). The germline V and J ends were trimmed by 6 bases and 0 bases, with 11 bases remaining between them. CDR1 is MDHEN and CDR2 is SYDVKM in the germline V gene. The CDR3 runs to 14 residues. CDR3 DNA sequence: TGTGCCAGCAGCCATAGGGGCCTGAACACTGAAGCTTTCTTT. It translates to CASSHRGLNTEAFF.

CDR3 sequence: CASSSGGVLKNIQYF. In DNA form, the CDR3 reads TGTGCCAGCAGCTCTGGGGGGGTACTAAAAAACATTCAGTACTTC. The chain combines TRBV7-2 with TRBJ2-4; 7 bases agree with TRBD2. V shed 4 bases, J shed 4 bases, and the junction held 7 bases outside the gene matches. This CDR3 contains 15 residues. The germline V gene encodes CDR1 SGHTA and CDR2 FQGNSA.

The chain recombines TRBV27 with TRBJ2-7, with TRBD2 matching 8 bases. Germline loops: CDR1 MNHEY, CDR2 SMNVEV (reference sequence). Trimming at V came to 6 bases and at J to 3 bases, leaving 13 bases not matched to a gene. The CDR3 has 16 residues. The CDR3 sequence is CASRERERASNYEQYF. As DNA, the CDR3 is TGTGCCAGCAGAGAGCGGGAGCGGGCATCCAACTACGAGCAGTACTTC.